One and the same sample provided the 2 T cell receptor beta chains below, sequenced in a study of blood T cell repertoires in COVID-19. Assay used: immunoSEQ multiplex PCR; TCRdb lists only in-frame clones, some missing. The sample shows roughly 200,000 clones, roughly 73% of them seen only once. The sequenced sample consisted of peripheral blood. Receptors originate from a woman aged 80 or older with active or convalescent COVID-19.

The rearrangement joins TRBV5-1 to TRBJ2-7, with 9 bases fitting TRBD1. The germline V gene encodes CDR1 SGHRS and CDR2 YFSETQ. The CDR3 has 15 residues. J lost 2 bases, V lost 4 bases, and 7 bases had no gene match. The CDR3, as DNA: TGCGCCAGCAGCCCATGGACAGGGGATCCCTACGAGCAGTACTTC. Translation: CASSPWTGDPYEQYF.

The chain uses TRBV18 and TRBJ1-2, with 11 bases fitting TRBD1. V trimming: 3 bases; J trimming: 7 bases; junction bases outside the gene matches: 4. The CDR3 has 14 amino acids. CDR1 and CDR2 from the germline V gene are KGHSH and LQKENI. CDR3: CASSPGTGGGGYTF. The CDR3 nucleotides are TGTGCCAGCTCACCCGGGACAGGGGGTGGTGGCTACACCTTC. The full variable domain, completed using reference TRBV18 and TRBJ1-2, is NAGVMQNPRHLVRRRGQEARLRCSPMKGHSHVYWYRQLPEEGLKFMVYLQKENIIDESGMPKERFSAEFPKEGPSILRIQQVVRGDSAAYFCASSPGTGGGGYTFGSGTRLTVV.